This T cell receptor (beta chain) was found in a study of cytomegalovirus exposure and HLA in healthy donors. As for the study in general: There were some 81 million unique TCRs (from HLA-typed donors) in an early data release. General study findings and limits: Researchers counted approximately 160 TCR beta chains as cytomegalovirus-associated. An ancestry cluster, one associated with Asian ancestry, reportedly showed fewer N-insertions than the roughly 670-donor mean in a later analysis. When analyzed later, a missense DCLRE1C variant was found to be linked to TCR beta V- and J-gene trimming.

Use of 60 Vbeta and 13 Jbeta primers characterized the PCR. TCRdb keeps only in-frame clones here, not all; method: immunoSEQ multiplex PCR. The sample includes 110,000 or so clones, about 80% of them seen just once. This clone was seen repeatedly, ten times or more. Its antigen is as yet unknown. The germline V and J ends were trimmed by 7 bases and 2 bases, with 6 bases remaining between them. The CDR3 loop spans 13 amino acids. From germline, CDR1 is MNHNS and CDR2 SASEGT. The receptor was derived from a man aged 50-60 years in good health and CMV-seropositive. Sequencing was carried out using PBMCs. The chain uses TRBV6-1 and TRBJ2-6, with D unclear. CDR3 amino acids: CASTLAGANVLTF. As DNA, the CDR3 is TGTGCCAGCACCCTTGCTGGGGCCAACGTCCTGACTTTC.